This is a list of T cell receptor beta chains from one sample in a study of shared clonotypes between healthy human individuals. Generated by immunoSEQ multiplex PCR, the TCRdb table keeps only in-frame clones and is missing some. The sample consists of some 630,000 clones, around 72% of them appearing once. The sequenced sample was memory CD4+ T cells sorted from blood. These TCRs come from a woman aged 25 to 39 in good health. Both conserved end residues are part of each CDR3. A D gene is named only where the DNA matches it firmly. Rows give clone size only sometimes, using once, few, many, or a class for an expanded clone.

cdr3_length,v_call,clone_size,d_call,j_call,cdr3_aa,cdr3_nt
13,TRBV19,few,.,TRBJ2-5,CASSRQGGETQYF,TGTGCCAGTAGTAGACAGGGAGGAGAGACCCAGTACTTC
15,TRBV7-9,.,.,TRBJ2-3,CASSLNGVSTDTQYF,TGTGCCAGCAGCTTAAACGGGGTTAGCACAGATACGCAGTATTTT
13,TRBV19,.,TRBD1,TRBJ1-4,CASNRGDNEKLFF,TGTGCCAGCAACAGGGGCGATAATGAAAAACTGTTTTTT
15,TRBV11-3,.,.,TRBJ2-7,CASSVGPPSSYEQYF,TGTGCCAGCAGCGTAGGACCGCCGAGCTCCTACGAGCAGTACTTC
16,TRBV13,.,TRBD2,TRBJ2-1,CASSQWTSGSPDEQFF,TGTGCCAGCAGCCAGTGGACTAGCGGGAGTCCCGATGAGCAGTTCTTC
12,TRBV27,.,TRBD1,TRBJ2-7,CASTSGGHEQYF,TGTGCCAGCACCTCAGGGGGCCACGAGCAGTACTTC
15,TRBV7-9,few,TRBD2,TRBJ2-1,CASSSAGGRGNEQFF,TGTGCCAGCAGCTCCGCGGGAGGCCGAGGAAATGAGCAGTTCTTC
12,TRBV28,.,.,TRBJ1-4,CASSPFNEKLFF,TGTGCCAGCAGTCCCTTTAATGAAAAACTGTTTTTT
13,TRBV7-2,many,.,TRBJ2-1,CASSFPPRGEQFF,TGTGCCAGCAGCTTCCCTCCCAGGGGTGAGCAGTTCTTC
15,TRBV7-9,.,.,TRBJ2-3,CASSSTLRSTDTQYF,TGTGCCAGCAGCTCAACGCTACGGAGCACAGATACGCAGTATTTT
15,TRBV7-8,.,.,TRBJ2-1,CASSPRRASYNEQFF,TGTGCCAGCAGTCCTCGGAGGGCCAGCTACAATGAGCAGTTCTTC
14,TRBV28,.,.,TRBJ1-4,CASSSGTENEKLFF,TGTGCCAGCAGCTCCGGGACGGAAAATGAAAAACTGTTTTTT
16,TRBV6-5,once,.,TRBJ2-5,CASSYSTPAFQETQYF,TGTGCCAGCAGTTACTCGACCCCGGCATTCCAAGAGACCCAGTACTTC
15,TRBV28,.,TRBD1,TRBJ1-2,CASSLGGTGNYGYTF,TGTGCCAGCAGTTTAGGGGGGACAGGAAACTATGGCTACACCTTC
13,TRBV6-1,once,.,TRBJ2-3,CASRGRVTDTQYF,TGTGCCAGCAGGGGCAGGGTCACAGATACGCAGTATTTT
11,TRBV25-1,.,.,TRBJ2-5,CASSVSETQYF,TGTGCCAGCAGTGTTTCAGAGACCCAGTACTTC
14,TRBV4-1,.,.,TRBJ2-5,CASSLGSPLETQYF,TGCGCCAGCAGCCTGGGCAGCCCTTTGGAGACCCAGTACTTC
18,TRBV9,.,.,TRBJ2-3,CASSERGVALRPTDTQYF,TGTGCCAGCAGCGAGAGGGGGGTAGCGCTACGACCGACAGATACGCAGTATTTT
15,TRBV30,.,TRBD1,TRBJ1-5,CAWSVRDSSNQPQHF,TGTGCCTGGAGTGTTAGGGACAGTAGCAATCAGCCCCAGCATTTT
18,TRBV5-1,.,TRBD2,TRBJ2-7,CASSLRASLAGVSDEQYF,TGCGCCAGCAGCTTGAGGGCTTCGCTAGCGGGAGTTAGCGACGAGCAGTACTTC
17,TRBV5-4,few,TRBD2,TRBJ2-2,CASSLGVAGVVTGELFF,TGTGCCAGCAGCTTGGGGGTAGCGGGAGTTGTCACCGGGGAGCTGTTTTTT
15,TRBV5-4,.,TRBD1,TRBJ2-3,CASSLAGQGTDTQYF,TGTGCCAGCAGCTTGGCAGGACAGGGAACAGATACGCAGTATTTT
13,TRBV7-3,.,.,TRBJ2-5,CASSLGYQETQYF,TGTGCCAGCAGCTTGGGGTACCAAGAGACCCAGTACTTC
16,TRBV28,.,TRBD2,TRBJ2-3,CASSPGTSGIPDTQYF,TGTGCCAGCAGCCCCGGGACTAGCGGGATCCCCGATACGCAGTATTTT
11,TRBV29-1,.,.,TRBJ1-4,CSVGTNEKLFF,TGCAGCGTTGGAACTAATGAAAAACTGTTTTTT
15,TRBV5-1,few,TRBD2,TRBJ2-1,CASSAASGAYNEQFF,TGCGCCAGCAGCGCCGCTAGCGGGGCCTACAATGAGCAGTTCTTC
13,TRBV19,.,.,TRBJ2-3,CASSIDGTDTQYF,TGTGCCAGTAGTATAGACGGCACAGATACGCAGTATTTT
13,TRBV18,once,.,TRBJ1-5,CASSPLEGEPQHF,TGTGCCAGCTCACCACTCGAGGGGGAGCCCCAGCATTTT
13,TRBV10-1,many,.,TRBJ2-7,CASSEVGVLEQYF,TGCGCCAGCAGTGAAGTGGGAGTCCTCGAGCAGTACTTC
14,TRBV5-4,.,TRBD2,TRBJ2-5,CASSSGLDLETQYF,TGTGCCAGCAGCTCGGGACTAGATTTAGAGACCCAGTACTTC
14,TRBV29-1,.,.,TRBJ1-1,CSVEQAGQYTEAFF,TGCAGCGTTGAGCAGGCAGGTCAGTACACTGAAGCTTTCTTT
14,TRBV15,.,TRBD1,TRBJ1-5,CATCRDRGNQPQHF,TGTGCCACCTGCCGGGACAGGGGCAATCAGCCCCAGCATTTT
15,TRBV5-1,.,.,TRBJ2-1,CASSLEAEPYNEQFF,TGCGCCAGCAGCTTGGAAGCGGAGCCTTACAATGAGCAGTTCTTC
15,TRBV11-2,.,TRBD2,TRBJ2-5,CASSYRTSGQETQYF,TGTGCCAGCAGCTATCGCACTAGCGGCCAAGAGACCCAGTACTTC
18,TRBV7-9,.,TRBD1,TRBJ1-2,CASSHTPGQGVDNYGYTF,TGTGCCAGCAGCCACACACCGGGACAGGGGGTTGACAACTATGGCTACACCTTC